A single T cell receptor (beta chain) is shown here with its context. This entry belongs to a study of control samples from healthy donors and cancer patients. The CDR3 extends over 14 amino acids. Looked up from germline, CDR1 is MGHRA and CDR2 is YSYEKL. V was pared by 1 base and J by 2 bases, with 8 bases between. The table came from immunoSEQ multiplex PCR; TCRdb's copy has only in-frame clones and leaves some out. The sample has some 120,000 clones, approximately 84% seen once. The clonotype comes from a man younger than 35 in good health. The chain carries TRBV4-1 and TRBJ2-5; D gene ambiguous. The source material was blood. The CDR3 coding sequence is TGCGCCAGCAGCCAAGTAGGTTCGCAAGAGACCCAGTACTTC. Protein product: CASSQVGSQETQYF.